The present TCR beta chain was sequenced within a study of T cells in Graves' hyperthyroidism and ophthalmopathy. General study points: Onset of ophthalmopathy came a median 6.5 months after the model predicted it.

The CDR3 extends over 15 amino acids. CDR1 is SQVTM, CDR2 ANQGSEA, per germline. A note on this clonotype: Its target is unknown.

Researchers amplified the TCR beta CDR3 regions from RNA transcripts. HTBI primers drove first-round RT-PCR of the TCR CDR3. MiXCR, run by TCRdb on the multiplex PCR reads, gives a single entry per CDR3 protein. The data hold roughly 700,000 distinct CDR3 sequences, with approximately 40% observed a single time. The study enrolled patients aged 18 to 65 with newly diagnosed hyperthyroidism of under 2 months' duration. Clinical symptoms, serum thyroxine, TRAb, thyroid ultrasound and orbital computed tomography informed diagnoses. Sequencing was done on a sample of blood. This chain connects TRBV29-1 to TRBJ2-5; D perhaps matches TRBD2 (6 bases). The sequence came from a woman between 40 and 50 years old with Graves' hyperthyroidism. The CDR3 loop is CSAMGLGGTQETQYF. The CDR3 nucleotides are TGCAGTGCTATGGGGCTTGGGGGGACCCAAGAGACCCAGTACTTC.